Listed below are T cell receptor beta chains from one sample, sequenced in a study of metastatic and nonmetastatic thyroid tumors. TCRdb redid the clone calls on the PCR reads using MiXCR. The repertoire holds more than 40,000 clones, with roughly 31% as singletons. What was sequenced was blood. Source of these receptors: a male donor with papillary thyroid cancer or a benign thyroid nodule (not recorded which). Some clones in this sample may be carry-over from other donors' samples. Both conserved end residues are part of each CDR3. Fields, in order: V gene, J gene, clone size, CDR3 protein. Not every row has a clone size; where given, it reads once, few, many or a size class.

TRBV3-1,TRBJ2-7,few,CASSPKRRPYEQYF
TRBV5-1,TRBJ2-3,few,CASCLEAVRNTDTQYF
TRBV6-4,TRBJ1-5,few,CASTPRGGDATKVYRNQPQHF
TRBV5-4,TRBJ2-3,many,CASSFEEVRDTDTQYF
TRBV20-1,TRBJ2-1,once,CSAKDFSSYNEQFF
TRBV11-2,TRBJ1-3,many,CASSHLGFSGNTIYF
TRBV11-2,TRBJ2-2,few,CASSLTHSGRDTGELFF
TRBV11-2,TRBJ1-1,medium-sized,CASSLGQGLNTEAFF
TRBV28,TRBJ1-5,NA,CASSLILDSNQPQHF
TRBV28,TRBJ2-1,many,CASSGEGGSYNEQFF
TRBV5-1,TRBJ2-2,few,CASSLTQGNTGELFF
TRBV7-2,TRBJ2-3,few,CASSLGLDTQYF
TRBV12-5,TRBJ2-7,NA,CASGAPTGGPTHEQYF
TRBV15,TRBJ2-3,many,CATREAGRNTDTQYF
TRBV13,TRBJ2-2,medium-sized,CASSLEVSGRNTGELFF
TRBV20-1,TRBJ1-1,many,CSAPAPGLNTEAFF
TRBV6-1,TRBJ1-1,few,CASSLGTGGGKAFF
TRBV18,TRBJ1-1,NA,CASSPRQLNTEAFF
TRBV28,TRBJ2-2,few,CASHGGRPDTGELFF
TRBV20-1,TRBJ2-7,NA,CSALGRETYEQYF
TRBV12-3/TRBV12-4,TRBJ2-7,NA,CASSPRTGVGEQYF
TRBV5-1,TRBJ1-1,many,CASSVQDLTEAFF
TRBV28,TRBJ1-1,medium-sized,CASSSGQGGFWTEAFF
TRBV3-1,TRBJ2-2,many,CASSPTGGPGELFF
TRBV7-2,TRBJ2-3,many,CASSQGTGSGTDTQYF
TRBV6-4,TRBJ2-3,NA,CASSYSAEDKQYF
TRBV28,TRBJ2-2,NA,CASSFSNTGELFF
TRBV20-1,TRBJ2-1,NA,CSVVAGNHNEQFF
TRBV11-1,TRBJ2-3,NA,CASGFGQPGQVSDTQYF
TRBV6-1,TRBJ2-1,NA,CASHRGNEQFF
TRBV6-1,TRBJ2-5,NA,CASRTGLAGGRETQYF
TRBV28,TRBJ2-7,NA,CASSLSLPADGNEQYF
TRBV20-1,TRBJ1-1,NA,CSAENKGSWREAFF
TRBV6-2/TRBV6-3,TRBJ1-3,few,CASRARDRGDTIYF
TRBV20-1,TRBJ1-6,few,CSARDRGRDSSPLHF
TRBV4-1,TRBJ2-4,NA,CASSQPMGQRSVKNIQYF
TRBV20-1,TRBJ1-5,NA,CSAGRRVSNQPQHF